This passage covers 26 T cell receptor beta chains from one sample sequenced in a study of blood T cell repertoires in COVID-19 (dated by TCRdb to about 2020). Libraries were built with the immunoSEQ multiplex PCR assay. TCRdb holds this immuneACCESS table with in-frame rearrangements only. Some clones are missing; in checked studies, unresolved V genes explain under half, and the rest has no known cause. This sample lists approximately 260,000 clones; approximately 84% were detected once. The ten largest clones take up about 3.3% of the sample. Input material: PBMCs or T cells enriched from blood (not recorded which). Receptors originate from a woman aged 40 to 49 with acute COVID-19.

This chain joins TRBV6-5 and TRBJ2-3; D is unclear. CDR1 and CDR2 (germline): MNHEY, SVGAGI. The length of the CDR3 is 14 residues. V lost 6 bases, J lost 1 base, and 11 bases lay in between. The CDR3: CASSLASRTDTQYF. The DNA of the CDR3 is TGTGCCAGCAGCCTGGCCAGTCGCACAGATACGCAGTATTTT.

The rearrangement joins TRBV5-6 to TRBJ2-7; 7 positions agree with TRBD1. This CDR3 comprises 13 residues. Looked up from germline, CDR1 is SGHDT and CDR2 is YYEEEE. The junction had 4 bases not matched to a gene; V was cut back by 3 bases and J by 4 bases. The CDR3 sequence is CASSSGDSYEQYF. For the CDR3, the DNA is TGTGCCAGCAGCTCAGGGGACAGTTACGAGCAGTACTTC.

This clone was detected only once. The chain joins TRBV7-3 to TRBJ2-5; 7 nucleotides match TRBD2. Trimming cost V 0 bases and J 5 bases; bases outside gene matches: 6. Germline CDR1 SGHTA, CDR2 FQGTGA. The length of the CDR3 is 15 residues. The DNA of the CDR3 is TGTGCCAGCAGCTTAACGGGGAGGGGCGGGGAGACCCAGTACTTC. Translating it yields CASSLTGRGGETQYF.

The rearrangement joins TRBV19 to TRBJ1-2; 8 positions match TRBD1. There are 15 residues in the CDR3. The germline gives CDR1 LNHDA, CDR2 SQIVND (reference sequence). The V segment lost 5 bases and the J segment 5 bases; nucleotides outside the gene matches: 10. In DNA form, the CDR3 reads TGTGCCAGTAGTGCGGACAGGGTAATTTGGTATGGCTACACCTTC. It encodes CASSADRVIWYGYTF.

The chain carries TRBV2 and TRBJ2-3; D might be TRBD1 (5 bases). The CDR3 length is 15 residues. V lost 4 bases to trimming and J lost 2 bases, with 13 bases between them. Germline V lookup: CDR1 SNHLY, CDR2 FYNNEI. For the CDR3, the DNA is TGTGCCAGCAGTGTCCTGGCAGGGTTCACAGATACGCAGTATTTT. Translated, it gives CASSVLAGFTDTQYF.

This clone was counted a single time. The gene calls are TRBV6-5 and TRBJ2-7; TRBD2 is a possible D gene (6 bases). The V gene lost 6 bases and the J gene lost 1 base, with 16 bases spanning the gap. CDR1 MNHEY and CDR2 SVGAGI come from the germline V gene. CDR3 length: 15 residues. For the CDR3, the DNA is TGTGCCAGCAGGAGCGGCTGGGACTCATCCTACGAGCAGTACTTC. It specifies CASRSGWDSSYEQYF.

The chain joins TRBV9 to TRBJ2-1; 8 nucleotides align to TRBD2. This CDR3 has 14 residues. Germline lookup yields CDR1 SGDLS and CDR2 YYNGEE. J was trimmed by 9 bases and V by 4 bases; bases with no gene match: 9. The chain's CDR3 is CASSSSGSRVEQFF. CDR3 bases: TGTGCCAGCAGCTCGAGCGGGAGTAGGGTTGAGCAGTTCTTC. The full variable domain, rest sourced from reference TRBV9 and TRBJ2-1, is DSGVTQTPKHLITATGQRVTLRCSPRSGDLSVYWYQQSLDQGLQFLIQYYNGEERAKGNILERFSAQQFPDLHSELNLSSLELGDSALYFCASSSSGSRVEQFFGPGTRLTVL.

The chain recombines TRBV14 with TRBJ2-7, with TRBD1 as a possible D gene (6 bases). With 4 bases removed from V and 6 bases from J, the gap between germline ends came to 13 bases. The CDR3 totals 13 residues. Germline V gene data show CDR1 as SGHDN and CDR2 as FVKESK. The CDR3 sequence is CASSLNTGTEQYF. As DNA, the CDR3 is TGTGCCAGCAGCCTAAACACAGGGACCGAGCAGTACTTC.

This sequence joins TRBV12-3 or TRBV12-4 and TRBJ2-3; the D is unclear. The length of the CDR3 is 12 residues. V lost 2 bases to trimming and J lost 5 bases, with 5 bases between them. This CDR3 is CASSLFGDTQYF. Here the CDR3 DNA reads TGTGCCAGCAGTTTATTCGGAGATACGCAGTATTTT.

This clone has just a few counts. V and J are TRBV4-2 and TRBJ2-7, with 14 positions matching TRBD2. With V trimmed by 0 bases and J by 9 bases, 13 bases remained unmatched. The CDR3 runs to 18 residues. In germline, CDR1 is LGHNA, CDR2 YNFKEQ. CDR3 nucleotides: TGTGCCAGCAGCCAAGAAATTGGGACTAGCGGGAGAGTTATTGGGCAGTACTTC. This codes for CASSQEIGTSGRVIGQYF.

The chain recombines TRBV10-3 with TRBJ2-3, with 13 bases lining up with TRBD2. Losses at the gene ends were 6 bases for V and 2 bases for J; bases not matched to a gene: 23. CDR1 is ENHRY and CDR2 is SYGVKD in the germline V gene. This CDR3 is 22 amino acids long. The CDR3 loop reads CAISLTSVLAGGPMGNTDTQYF. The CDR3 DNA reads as TGTGCCATCAGCCTTACCTCCGTACTAGCGGGAGGGCCGATGGGGAACACAGATACGCAGTATTTT.

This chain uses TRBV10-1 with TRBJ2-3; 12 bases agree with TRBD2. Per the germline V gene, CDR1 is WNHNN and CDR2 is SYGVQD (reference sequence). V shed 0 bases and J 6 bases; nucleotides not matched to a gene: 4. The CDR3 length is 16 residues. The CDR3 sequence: CASSESPSGRGDTQYF. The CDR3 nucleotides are TGCGCCAGCAGTGAGTCGCCTAGCGGGAGGGGGGATACGCAGTATTTT.

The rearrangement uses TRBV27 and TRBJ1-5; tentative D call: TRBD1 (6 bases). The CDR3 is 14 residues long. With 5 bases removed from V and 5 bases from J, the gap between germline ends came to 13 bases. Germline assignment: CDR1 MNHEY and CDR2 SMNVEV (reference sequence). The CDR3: CASSPGDTYQPQHF. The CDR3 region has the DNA TGTGCCAGCAGTCCAGGGGACACCTATCAGCCCCAGCATTTT.

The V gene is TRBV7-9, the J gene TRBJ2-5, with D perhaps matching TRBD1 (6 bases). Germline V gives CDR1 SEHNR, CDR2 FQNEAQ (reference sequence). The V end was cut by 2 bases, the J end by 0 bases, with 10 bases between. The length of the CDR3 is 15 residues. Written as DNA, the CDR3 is TGTGCCAGCAGCTTACGACAGGCCTACCAAGAGACCCAGTACTTC. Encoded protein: CASSLRQAYQETQYF.

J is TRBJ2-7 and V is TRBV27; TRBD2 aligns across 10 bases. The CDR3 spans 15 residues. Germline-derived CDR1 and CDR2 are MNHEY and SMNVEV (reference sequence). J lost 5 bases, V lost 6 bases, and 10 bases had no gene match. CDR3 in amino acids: CASSGLAAGENEQYF. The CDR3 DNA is TGTGCCAGCAGCGGACTAGCGGCGGGAGAGAACGAGCAGTACTTC.

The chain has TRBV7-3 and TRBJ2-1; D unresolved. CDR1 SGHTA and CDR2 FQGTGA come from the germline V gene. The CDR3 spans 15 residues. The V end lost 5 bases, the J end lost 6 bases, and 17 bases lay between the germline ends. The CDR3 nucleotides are TGTGCCAGCAGCCTGACGCCTCCGTCAGGCAATGAGCAGTTCTTC. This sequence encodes CASSLTPPSGNEQFF.

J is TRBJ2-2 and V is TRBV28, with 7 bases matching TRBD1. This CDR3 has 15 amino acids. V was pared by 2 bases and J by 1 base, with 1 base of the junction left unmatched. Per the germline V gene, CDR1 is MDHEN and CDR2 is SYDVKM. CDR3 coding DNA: TGTGCCAGCAGTTTACGGGACAGGAACACCGGGGAGCTGTTTTTT. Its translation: CASSLRDRNTGELFF.

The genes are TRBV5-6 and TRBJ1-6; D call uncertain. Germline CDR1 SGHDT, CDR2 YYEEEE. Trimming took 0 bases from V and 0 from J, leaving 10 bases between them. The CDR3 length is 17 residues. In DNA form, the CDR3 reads TGTGCCAGCAGCTTGGGGCAGGCCGGCTCCTATAATTCACCCCTCCACTTT. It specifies CASSLGQAGSYNSPLHF.

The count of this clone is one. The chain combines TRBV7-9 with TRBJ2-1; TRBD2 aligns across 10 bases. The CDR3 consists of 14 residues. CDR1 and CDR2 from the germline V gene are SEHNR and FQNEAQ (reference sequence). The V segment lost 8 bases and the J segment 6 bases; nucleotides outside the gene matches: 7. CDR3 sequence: CASRSTSGSNEQFF. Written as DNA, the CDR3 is TGTGCCAGCCGCTCGACTAGCGGGTCCAATGAGCAGTTCTTC.

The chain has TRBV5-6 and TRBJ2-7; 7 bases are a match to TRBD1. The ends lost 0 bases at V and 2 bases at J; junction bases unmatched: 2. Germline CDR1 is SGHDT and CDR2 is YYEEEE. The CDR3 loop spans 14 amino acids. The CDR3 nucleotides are TGTGCCAGCAGCTTGGACCAGGGGGCCTACGAGCAGTACTTC. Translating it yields CASSLDQGAYEQYF.

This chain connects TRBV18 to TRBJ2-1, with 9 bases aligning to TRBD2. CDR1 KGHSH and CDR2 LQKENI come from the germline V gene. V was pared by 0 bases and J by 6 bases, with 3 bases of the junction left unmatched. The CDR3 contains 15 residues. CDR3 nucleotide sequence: TGTGCCAGCTCACCACCAGCGGGAGGTTTCAATGAGCAGTTCTTC. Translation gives CASSPPAGGFNEQFF.

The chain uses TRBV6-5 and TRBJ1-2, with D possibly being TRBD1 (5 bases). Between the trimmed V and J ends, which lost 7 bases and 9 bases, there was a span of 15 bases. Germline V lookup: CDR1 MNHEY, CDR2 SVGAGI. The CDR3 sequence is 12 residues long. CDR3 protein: CASTGTLESYTF. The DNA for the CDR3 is TGTGCCAGCACAGGGACTTTGGAAAGCTACACCTTC.

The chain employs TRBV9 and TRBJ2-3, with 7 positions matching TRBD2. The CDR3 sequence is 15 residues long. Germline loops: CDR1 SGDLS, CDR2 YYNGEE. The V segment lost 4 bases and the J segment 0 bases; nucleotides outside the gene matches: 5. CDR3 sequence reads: CASSPSGMSTDTQYF. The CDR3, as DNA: TGTGCCAGCAGCCCAAGCGGGATGAGCACAGATACGCAGTATTTT.

The CDR3 DNA reads TGTGCCAGTATGAGCACAGGGGGATATGGCTACACCTTC. Amino acid sequence: CASMSTGGYGYTF. The chain employs TRBV19 and TRBJ1-2, with TRBD1 identical over 8 bases. The trim removed 7 bases at V and 5 bases at J, leaving 6 bases unmatched. The CDR3 totals 13 residues. CDR1 is LNHDA, CDR2 SQIVND, per germline (reference sequence).

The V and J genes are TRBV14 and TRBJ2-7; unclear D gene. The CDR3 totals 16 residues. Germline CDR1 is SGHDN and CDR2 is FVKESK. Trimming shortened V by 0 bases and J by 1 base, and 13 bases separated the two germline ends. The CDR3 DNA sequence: TGTGCCAGCAGCCAAGATCGAATTGCCAGGTCCTACGAGCAGTACTTC. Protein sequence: CASSQDRIARSYEQYF.

The CDR3: CAISESGGVRGYTF. In DNA, the CDR3 is TGTGCCATCAGTGAGTCGGGCGGGGTCCGGGGCTACACCTTC. The chain joins TRBV10-3 to TRBJ1-2, with no clear D. Looked up from germline, CDR1 is ENHRY and CDR2 is SYGVKD. There are 14 residues in the CDR3. V was cut by 0 bases and J by 8 bases, with 13 bases left in between.